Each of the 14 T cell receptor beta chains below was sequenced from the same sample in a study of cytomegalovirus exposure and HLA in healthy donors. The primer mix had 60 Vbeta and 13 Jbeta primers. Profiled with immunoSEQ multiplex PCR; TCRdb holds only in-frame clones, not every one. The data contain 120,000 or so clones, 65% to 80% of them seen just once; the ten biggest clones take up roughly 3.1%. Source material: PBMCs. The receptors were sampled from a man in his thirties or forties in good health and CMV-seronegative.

CDR3 sequence reads: CASSAQSGGADQQYF. In DNA form, the CDR3 reads TGTGCCAGCAGCGCGCAGTCAGGGGGCGCGGACCAGCAGTACTTC. The chain has TRBV7-2 and TRBJ2-7, with TRBD1 identical over 8 bases. CDR1 and CDR2 (germline): SGHTA, FQGNSA. The CDR3 runs 15 residues. Losses at the gene ends were 5 bases for V and 8 bases for J; bases not matched to a gene: 14.

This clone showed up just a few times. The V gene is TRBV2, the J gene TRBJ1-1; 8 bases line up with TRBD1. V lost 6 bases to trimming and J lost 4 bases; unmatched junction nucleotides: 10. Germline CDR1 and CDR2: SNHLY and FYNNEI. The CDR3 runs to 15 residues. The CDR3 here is CASRPVRGRVTEAFF. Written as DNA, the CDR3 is TGTGCCAGCAGGCCGGTCAGGGGGCGGGTCACTGAAGCTTTCTTT.

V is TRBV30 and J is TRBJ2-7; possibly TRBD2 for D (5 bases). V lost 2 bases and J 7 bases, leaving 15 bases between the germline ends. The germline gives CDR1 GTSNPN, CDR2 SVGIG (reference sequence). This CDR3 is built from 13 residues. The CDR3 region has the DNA TGTGCCTGGAGTCGGGATGACGGGCGGGAGCAGTACTTC. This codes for CAWSRDDGREQYF.

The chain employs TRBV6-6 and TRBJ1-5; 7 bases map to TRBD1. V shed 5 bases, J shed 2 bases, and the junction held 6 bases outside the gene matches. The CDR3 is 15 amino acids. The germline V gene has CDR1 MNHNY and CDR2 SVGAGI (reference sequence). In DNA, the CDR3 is TGTGCCAGCAGTCCCCAGGGGGTAGGCAATCAGCCCCAGCATTTT. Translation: CASSPQGVGNQPQHF.

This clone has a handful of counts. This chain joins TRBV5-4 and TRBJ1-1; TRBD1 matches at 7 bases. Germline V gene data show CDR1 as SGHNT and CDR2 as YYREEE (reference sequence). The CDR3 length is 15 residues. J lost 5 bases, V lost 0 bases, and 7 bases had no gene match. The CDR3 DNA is TGTGCCAGCAGCTTGGAGGGACAGAGGTGGACTGAAGCTTTCTTT. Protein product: CASSLEGQRWTEAFF.

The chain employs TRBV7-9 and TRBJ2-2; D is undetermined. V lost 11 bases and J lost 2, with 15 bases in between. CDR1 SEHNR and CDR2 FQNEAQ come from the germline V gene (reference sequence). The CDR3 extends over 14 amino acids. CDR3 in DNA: TGTGCCGTTCGGGTCCATCGTAACACCGGGGAGCTGTTTTTT. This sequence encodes CAVRVHRNTGELFF.

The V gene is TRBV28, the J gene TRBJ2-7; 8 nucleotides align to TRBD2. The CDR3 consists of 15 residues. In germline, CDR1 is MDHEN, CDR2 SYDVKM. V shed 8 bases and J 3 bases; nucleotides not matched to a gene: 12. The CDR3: CASEAGGSPLYEQYF. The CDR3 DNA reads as TGTGCCAGCGAGGCGGGAGGCTCCCCTCTCTACGAGCAGTACTTC.

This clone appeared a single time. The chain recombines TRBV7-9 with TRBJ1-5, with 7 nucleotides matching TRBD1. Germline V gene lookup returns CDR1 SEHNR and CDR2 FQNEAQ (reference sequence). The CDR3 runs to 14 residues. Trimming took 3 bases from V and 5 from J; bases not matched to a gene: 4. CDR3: CASSLQQGDQPQHF. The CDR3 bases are TGTGCCAGCAGCTTGCAGCAGGGGGATCAGCCCCAGCATTTT.

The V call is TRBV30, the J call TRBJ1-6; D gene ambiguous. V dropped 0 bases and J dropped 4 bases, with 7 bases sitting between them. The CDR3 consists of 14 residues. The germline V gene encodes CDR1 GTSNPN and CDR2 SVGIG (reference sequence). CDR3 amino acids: CAWSVYSYNSPLHF. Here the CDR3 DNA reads TGTGCCTGGAGTGTATACTCTTATAATTCACCCCTCCACTTT. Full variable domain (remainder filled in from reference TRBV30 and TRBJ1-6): SQTIHQWPATLVQPVGSPLSLECTVEGTSNPNLYWYRQAAGRGLQLLFYSVGIGQISSEVPQNLSASRPQDRQFILSSKKLLLSDSGFYLCAWSVYSYNSPLHFGNGTRLTVT.

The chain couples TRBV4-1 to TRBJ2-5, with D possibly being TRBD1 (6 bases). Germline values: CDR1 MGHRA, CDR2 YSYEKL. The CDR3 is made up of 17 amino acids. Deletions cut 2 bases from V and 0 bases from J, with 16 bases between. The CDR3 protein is CASSQIGTPGYQETQYF. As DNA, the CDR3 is TGCGCCAGCAGCCAAATAGGGACACCCGGTTACCAAGAGACCCAGTACTTC.

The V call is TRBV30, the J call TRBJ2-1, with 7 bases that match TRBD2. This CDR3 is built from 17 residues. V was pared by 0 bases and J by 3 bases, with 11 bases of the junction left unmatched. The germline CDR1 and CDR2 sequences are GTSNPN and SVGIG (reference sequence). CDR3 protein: CAWSVNPPREDYNEQFF. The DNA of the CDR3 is TGTGCCTGGAGTGTAAATCCGCCCCGGGAGGACTACAATGAGCAGTTCTTC.

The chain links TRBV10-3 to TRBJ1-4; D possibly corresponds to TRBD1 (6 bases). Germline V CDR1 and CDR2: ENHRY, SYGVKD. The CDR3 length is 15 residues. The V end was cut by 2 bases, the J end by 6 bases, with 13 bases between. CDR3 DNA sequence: TGTGCCATCAGTGAGACCACAGGGAATTATGAAAAACTGTTTTTT. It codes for CAISETTGNYEKLFF.

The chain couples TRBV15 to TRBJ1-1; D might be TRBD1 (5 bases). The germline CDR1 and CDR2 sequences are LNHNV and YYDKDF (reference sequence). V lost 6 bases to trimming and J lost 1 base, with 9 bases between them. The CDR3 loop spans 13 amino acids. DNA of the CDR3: TGTGCCACCAGGGAACAGGAGAACACTGAAGCTTTCTTT. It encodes CATREQENTEAFF.

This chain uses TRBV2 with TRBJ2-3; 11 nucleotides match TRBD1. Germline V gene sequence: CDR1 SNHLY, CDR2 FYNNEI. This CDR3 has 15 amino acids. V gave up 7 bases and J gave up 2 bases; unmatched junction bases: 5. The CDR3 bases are TGTGCCAGCACTAGGACAGGGGGCTACACAGATACGCAGTATTTT. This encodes CASTRTGGYTDTQYF.